The 14 T cell receptor beta chains presented below share a single source sample, sequenced in a study of CD8+ T cells in alopecia areata. Extracted from the samples, RNA was reverse transcribed into cDNA to serve as the sequencing template. Only in-frame clones appear in the TCRdb table, and some are missing; sequencing was by immunoSEQ multiplex PCR. The sample holds 200,000 to 250,000 clones; more than 45% are singletons and the top ten take around 1.5%. Treatment: oral pan-JAK inhibitor, 5-10 mg twice daily. Material: CD4+ T cells sorted from blood, obtained at week 4, from a patient treated with tofacitinib. These receptor sequences come from a human donor with alopecia areata.

This clone was found a few times. The gene calls are TRBV6-5 and TRBJ2-2; maybe TRBD1 (6 bases). The CDR3 length is 12 residues. Per germline, CDR1 MNHEY and CDR2 SVGAGI. Trimming took off 4 bases at V and 15 bases at J, with 15 bases between the two ends. The CDR3 nucleotides read TGTGCCAGCAGTTCCCCAGTTGGGACAATGTTTTTT. It yields the protein CASSSPVGTMFF.

The V gene is TRBV29-1, the J gene TRBJ2-7, with D uncertain. The germline V and J ends were trimmed by 5 bases and 0 bases, with 8 bases remaining between them. Germline CDR1 and CDR2: SQVTM and ANQGSEA. This CDR3 is 12 amino acids long. The CDR3 DNA reads as TGCAGCGTTATAGGGTACTCCTACGAGCAGTACTTC. It is translated as CSVIGYSYEQYF.

This clone was found a few times. Other DNA sequences of this sample code for an identical CDR3. The chain uses TRBV29-1 and TRBJ2-7; 7 bases line up with TRBD1. The CDR3 has 13 residues. V lost 1 base to trimming and J lost 2 bases; unmatched junction nucleotides: 2. Germline V gene data show CDR1 as SQVTM and CDR2 as ANQGSEA. CDR3 in DNA: TGCAGCGTTGAAGGACAGGGAACCTACGAGCAGTACTTC. Amino acid sequence: CSVEGQGTYEQYF.

There are a few counts of this clone. The sample carries other DNA sequences with the same CDR3. This sequence joins TRBV19 and TRBJ2-3; a possible D gene is TRBD2 (5 bases). The germline V gene encodes CDR1 LNHDA and CDR2 SQIVND (reference sequence). The CDR3 length is 14 residues. V was clipped by 3 bases and J by 1 base, with 8 bases between them. CDR3 DNA: TGTGCCAGTAGTATCGGACTGGGCACAGATACGCAGTATTTT. Its protein product is CASSIGLGTDTQYF. Together with reference TRBV19 and TRBJ2-3, the CDR3 gives the full variable domain: DGGITQSPKYLFRKEGQNVTLSCEQNLNHDAMYWYRQDPGQGLRLIYYSQIVNDFQKGDIAEGYSVSREKKESFPLTVTSAQKNPTAFYLCASSIGLGTDTQYFGPGTRLTVL.

The V and J genes are TRBV29-1 and TRBJ1-4; maybe TRBD1 (5 bases). The CDR3 is 16 residues long. The V end was cut by 3 bases, the J end by 3 bases, with 17 bases between. Germline lookup yields CDR1 SQVTM and CDR2 ANQGSEA. In nucleotides, the CDR3 is TGCAGCGTTGACAGTGCTGCACCGGGGGCTAATGAAAAACTGTTTTTT. This sequence encodes CSVDSAAPGANEKLFF.

This clone was picked up a small number of times. The V gene is TRBV7-3, the J gene TRBJ2-7; D may be TRBD1 or TRBD2 (5 bases each). CDR1 is SGHTA, CDR2 FQGTGA, per germline. The CDR3 spans 12 residues. V gave up 9 bases and J gave up 3 bases, with 12 bases separating them. CDR3 sequence reads: CASGDGSYEQYF. CDR3 in DNA: TGTGCCAGTGGGGACGGAAGCTACGAGCAGTACTTC.

This clone has a handful of counts. This sequence joins TRBV7-2 and TRBJ1-3, with D possibly matching TRBD1 (6 bases). Germline V gives CDR1 SGHTA, CDR2 FQGNSA. V dropped 1 base and J dropped 3 bases, with 10 bases sitting between them. This CDR3 is built from 15 residues. CDR3 sequence: CASSLEDSSGNTIYF. Written as DNA, the CDR3 is TGTGCCAGCAGCTTAGAGGACAGCAGTGGAAACACCATATATTTT.

CDR3 sequence: CSVARTGSNEKLFF. The CDR3 DNA follows: TGCAGCGTTGCCCGGACAGGGTCTAATGAAAAACTGTTTTTT. This rearrangement joins TRBV29-1 to TRBJ1-4; 8 nucleotides align to TRBD1. The germline V gene has CDR1 SQVTM and CDR2 ANQGSEA. The CDR3 runs 14 residues. Losses at the gene ends were 4 bases for V and 3 bases for J; bases not matched to a gene: 4.

The chain employs TRBV30 and TRBJ1-2; D is unclear. The CDR3 loop spans 13 amino acids. The germline V and J ends were trimmed by 1 base and 3 bases, with 9 bases remaining between them. Germline CDR1 GTSNPN, CDR2 SVGIG (reference sequence). CDR3 bases: TGTGCCTGGAGTGGGACCGCCGACTATGGCTACACCTTC. Translating gives CAWSGTADYGYTF.

The chain joins TRBV9 to TRBJ2-1; 12 bases match TRBD2. This CDR3 has 15 amino acids. Germline V gene sequence: CDR1 SGDLS, CDR2 YYNGEE. J gave up 8 bases and V 0 bases, and 3 bases lay outside the gene matches. CDR3 DNA: TGTGCCAGCAGCGTAGGGACTAGCGGGGCAGATGAGCAGTTCTTC. Translated, it gives CASSVGTSGADEQFF.

This clone was seen more than once but under ten times. The chain combines TRBV19 with TRBJ1-2, with D uncertain. CDR3 size: 12 residues. CDR1 is LNHDA, CDR2 SQIVND, per germline (reference sequence). With 6 bases removed from V and 4 bases from J, the gap between germline ends came to 9 bases. The CDR3 sequence: CASSLLGYGYTF. The CDR3 DNA sequence: TGTGCCAGTAGCCTCTTGGGCTATGGCTACACCTTC.

This clone was seen a handful of times. J is TRBJ1-6 and V is TRBV2; D gene uncertain. Germline CDR1 and CDR2: SNHLY and FYNNEI. This CDR3 has 13 residues. Between the trimmed V and J ends, which lost 5 bases and 9 bases, there was a span of 11 bases. The CDR3 DNA sequence: TGTGCCAGCAGTCCGGACGGATTTTCACCCCTCCACTTT. This translates into CASSPDGFSPLHF.

This chain links TRBV27 with TRBJ1-1; no firm D call. Germline CDR1 and CDR2: MNHEY and SMNVEV (reference sequence). Trimming cost V 4 bases and J 4 bases, with 13 bases left between them. This CDR3 comprises 14 residues. In nucleotides, the CDR3 is TGTGCCAGCAGTTCAACCCCCCCCGGCACTGAAGCTTTCTTT. Encoded protein: CASSSTPPGTEAFF.

This clone occurred a few times. The chain employs TRBV5-5 and TRBJ1-2, with D tentatively TRBD1 (5 bases). Trimming removed 3 bases from V and 2 bases from J, with 14 bases in between. Germline assignment: CDR1 SGHKS and CDR2 YYEKEE (reference sequence). This CDR3 comprises 15 residues. For the CDR3, the DNA is TGTGCCAGCAGCTACGGGGGAGCAGGGAACTATGGCTACACCTTC. This gives the protein CASSYGGAGNYGYTF.